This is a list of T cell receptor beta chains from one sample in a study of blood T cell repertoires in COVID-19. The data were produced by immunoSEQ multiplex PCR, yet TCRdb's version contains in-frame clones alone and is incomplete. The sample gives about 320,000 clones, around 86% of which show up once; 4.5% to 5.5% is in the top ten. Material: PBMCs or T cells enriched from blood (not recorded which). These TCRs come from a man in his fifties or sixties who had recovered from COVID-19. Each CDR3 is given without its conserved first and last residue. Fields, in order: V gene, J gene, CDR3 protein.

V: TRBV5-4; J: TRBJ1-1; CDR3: ASSLQGWNTEAF
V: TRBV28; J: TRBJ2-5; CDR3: ASRGGGGQETQY
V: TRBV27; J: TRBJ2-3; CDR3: ASGIGLARDTQY
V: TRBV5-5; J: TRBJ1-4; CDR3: ASSLTVPTNEKLF
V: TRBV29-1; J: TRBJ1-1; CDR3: SATGQPDPF
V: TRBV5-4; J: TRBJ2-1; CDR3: ASSLWGGNEQF
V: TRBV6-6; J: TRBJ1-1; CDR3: ASSPSRGEAF
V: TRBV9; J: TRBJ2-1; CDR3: ASSVAAGLAGGGSYNEQF
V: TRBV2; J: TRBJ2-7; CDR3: ASSEQGANYEQY
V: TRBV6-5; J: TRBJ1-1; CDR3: ASPPRQGETEAF
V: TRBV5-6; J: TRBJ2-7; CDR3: ASRSPLGQTF
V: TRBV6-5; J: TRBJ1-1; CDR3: ASGRQGDTEAF
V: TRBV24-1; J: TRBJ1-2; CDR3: ATSDLHSGTGKDGYT
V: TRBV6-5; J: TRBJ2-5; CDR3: ASSSRGAQY
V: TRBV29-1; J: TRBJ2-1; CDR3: SVEGWLAGGEQF
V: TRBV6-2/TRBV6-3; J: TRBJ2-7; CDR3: ASTPPAGGPGEQY
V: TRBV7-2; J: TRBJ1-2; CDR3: ASSLDLNYGYT